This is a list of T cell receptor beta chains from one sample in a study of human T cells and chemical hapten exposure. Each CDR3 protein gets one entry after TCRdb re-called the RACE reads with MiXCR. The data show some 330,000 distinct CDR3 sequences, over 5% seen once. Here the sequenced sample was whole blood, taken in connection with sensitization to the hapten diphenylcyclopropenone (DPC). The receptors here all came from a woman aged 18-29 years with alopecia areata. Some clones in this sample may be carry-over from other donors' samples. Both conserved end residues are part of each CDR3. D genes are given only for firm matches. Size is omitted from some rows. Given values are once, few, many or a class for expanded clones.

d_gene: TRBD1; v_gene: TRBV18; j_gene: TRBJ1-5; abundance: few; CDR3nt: TGTGCCAGCTCACCCTCCCGGGACAGCGTGGCCCAGCATTTT; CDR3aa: CASSPSRDSVAQHF
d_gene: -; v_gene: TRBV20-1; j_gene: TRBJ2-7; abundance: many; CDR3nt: TGCAGTGCTAGAGATCATGACCGGCCCTACGAGCAGTACTTC; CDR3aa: CSARDHDRPYEQYF
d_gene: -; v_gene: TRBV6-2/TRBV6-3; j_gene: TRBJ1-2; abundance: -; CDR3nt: TGTGCCAGCAGTTCTCGGACAACCAACTATGGCTACACCTTC; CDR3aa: CASSSRTTNYGYTF
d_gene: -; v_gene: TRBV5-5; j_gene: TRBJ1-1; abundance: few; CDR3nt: TGTGCCAGCAGCTGGGGAGGGGGTAGGACTGAAGCTTTCTTT; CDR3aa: CASSWGGGRTEAFF
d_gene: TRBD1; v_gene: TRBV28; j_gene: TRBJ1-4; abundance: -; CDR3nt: TGTGCCAGCAGAACCGGGACAGGGTATGAAAAACTGTTTTTT; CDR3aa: CASRTGTGYEKLFF
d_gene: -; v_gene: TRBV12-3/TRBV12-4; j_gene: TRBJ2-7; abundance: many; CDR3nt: TGTGCCAGCGGGTCAGCCTACGAGCAGTACTTC; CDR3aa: CASGSAYEQYF
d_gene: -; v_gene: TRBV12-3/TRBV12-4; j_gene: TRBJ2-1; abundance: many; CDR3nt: TGTGCCAGCAGTTTTCAACCAGGGAATGACAATGAGCAGTTCTTC; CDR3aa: CASSFQPGNDNEQFF
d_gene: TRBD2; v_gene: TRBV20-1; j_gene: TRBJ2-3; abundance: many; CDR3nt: TGCAGTGCCTGGACTAGCGGGGCCTTTAGCACAGATACGCAGTATTTT; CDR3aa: CSAWTSGAFSTDTQYF
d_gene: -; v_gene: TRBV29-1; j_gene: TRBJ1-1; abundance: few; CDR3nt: TGCAGCGTTGCCCCGGGCACTGAAGCTTTCTTT; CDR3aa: CSVAPGTEAFF
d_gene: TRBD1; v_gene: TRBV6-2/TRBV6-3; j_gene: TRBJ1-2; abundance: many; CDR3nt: TGTGCCAGCAGAAGATCCGGGACAGGGGATGGCTACACCTTC; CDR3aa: CASRRSGTGDGYTF
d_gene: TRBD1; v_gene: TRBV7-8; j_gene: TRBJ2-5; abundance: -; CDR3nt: TGTGCCAGCAGCTTGACGGGACAGGTCCGCCGAGAGACCCAGTACTTC; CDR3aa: CASSLTGQVRRETQYF
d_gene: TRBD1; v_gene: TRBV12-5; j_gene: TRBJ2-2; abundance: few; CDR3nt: TGTGCTAGTGGTTCCCTAATTCAGGGGGCGAACACCGGGGAGCTGTTTTTT; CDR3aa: CASGSLIQGANTGELFF
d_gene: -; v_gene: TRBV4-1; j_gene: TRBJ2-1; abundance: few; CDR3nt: TGCGCCAGCAGCCAAGAAGGGGGATGGGGGAAAGAGCAGTTCTTC; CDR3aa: CASSQEGGWGKEQFF
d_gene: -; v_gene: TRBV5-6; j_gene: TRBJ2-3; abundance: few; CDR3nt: TGTGCCAGCAGCGGACTCTCTAGCGTCACTAGCACAGATACGCAGTATTTT; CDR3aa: CASSGLSSVTSTDTQYF
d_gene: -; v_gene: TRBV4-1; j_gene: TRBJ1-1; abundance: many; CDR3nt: TGCGCCAGCAGCCAAACCCGGGACTCCGAGACTGAAGCTTTCTTT; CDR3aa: CASSQTRDSETEAFF
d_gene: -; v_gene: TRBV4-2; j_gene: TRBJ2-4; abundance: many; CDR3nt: TGTGCCAGCAGCCAAGAAGGGGATTTAGCCAAAAACATTCAGTACTTC; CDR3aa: CASSQEGDLAKNIQYF
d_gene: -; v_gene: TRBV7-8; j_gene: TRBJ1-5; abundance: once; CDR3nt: TGTGCCAGCAGCTCCCTACCGGGGGCGTATAGCAATCCGCCCCAGCATTTT; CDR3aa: CASSSLPGAYSNPPQHF
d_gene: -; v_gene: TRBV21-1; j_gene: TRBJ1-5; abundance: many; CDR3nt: TGTGCCAGCAGCAAAGCGTCGGGGGACAGGACTTTCAATAGCAATCAGCCCCAGCATTTT; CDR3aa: CASSKASGDRTFNSNQPQHF
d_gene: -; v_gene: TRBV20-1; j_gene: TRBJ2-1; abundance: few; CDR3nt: TGCAGTGCTAGGAGTACCGGGGATGAGCAGTTCTTC; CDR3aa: CSARSTGDEQFF
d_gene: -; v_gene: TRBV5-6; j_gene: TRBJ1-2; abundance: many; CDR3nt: TGTGCCAGCAGCAACAGGGTTAACTATGGCTACACCTTC; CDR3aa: CASSNRVNYGYTF
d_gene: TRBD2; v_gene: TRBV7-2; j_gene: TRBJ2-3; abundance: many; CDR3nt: TGTGCCAGCAGCTTTGTAGCGGGGGGGCCGGATACGCAGTATTTT; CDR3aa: CASSFVAGGPDTQYF
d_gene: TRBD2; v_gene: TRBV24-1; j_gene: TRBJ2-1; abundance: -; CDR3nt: TGTGCCACCAGTGATGCAAAAGCGGGGGCCTACAATGAGCAGTTCTTC; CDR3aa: CATSDAKAGAYNEQFF
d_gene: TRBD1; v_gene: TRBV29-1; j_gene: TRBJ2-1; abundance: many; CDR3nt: TGCAGCGTAAGCGCCGGGACAGTTAACAATGAGCAGTTCTTC; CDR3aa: CSVSAGTVNNEQFF
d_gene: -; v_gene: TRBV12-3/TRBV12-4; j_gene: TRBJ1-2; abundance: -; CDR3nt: TGTGCCAGCAGTTTAGCGACAGGAACTGTCTATGGCTACACCTTC; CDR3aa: CASSLATGTVYGYTF
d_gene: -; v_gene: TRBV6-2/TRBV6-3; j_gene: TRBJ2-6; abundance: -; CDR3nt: TGTGCCAGCGGAAAAACAGAATCTGGGGCCAACGTCCTGACTTTC; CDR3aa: CASGKTESGANVLTF
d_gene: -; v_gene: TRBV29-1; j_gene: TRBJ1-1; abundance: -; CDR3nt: TGCAGCGTTGAAGGTAATCCCTCAGAAGCTTTCTTT; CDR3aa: CSVEGNPSEAFF
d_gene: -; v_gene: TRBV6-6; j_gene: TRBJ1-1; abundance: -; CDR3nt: TGTGCCAGCAGCCTCACAGGGACATCCCACACTGAAGCTTTCTTT; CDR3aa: CASSLTGTSHTEAFF
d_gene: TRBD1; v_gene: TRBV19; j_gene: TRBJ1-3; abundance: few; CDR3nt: TGTGCCAGTAGGAGAGGCGGGACAGGCATCTCTGGAAACACCATATATTTT; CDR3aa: CASRRGGTGISGNTIYF
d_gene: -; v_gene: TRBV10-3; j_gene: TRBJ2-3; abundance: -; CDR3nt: TGTGCCATCAGTGACGAGGGAGGCACAGATACGCAGTATTTT; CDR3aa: CAISDEGGTDTQYF
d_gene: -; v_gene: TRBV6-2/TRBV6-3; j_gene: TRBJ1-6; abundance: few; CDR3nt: TGTGCCAGCAGTCAACGGCTTGGGTCGTATTCACCCCTCCACTTT; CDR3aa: CASSQRLGSYSPLHF
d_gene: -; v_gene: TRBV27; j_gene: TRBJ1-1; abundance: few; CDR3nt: TGTGCCAGCAGTTTGACGCATGGGGGGGAAGCTTTCTTT; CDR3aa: CASSLTHGGEAFF
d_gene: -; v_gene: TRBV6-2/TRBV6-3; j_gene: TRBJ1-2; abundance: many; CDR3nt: TGTGCCAGCAGTTACGGGGCAGGGAGTCCGGACTACACCTTC; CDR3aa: CASSYGAGSPDYTF
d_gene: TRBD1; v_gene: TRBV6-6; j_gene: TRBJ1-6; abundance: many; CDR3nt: TGTGCCAGCAGTTACCGGGGACAGAGAAATTCACCCCTCCACTTT; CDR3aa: CASSYRGQRNSPLHF
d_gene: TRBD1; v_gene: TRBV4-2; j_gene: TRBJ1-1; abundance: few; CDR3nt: TGTGCCAGCAGCCAAGGGGCAGGGGGAGACACTGAAGCTTTCTTT; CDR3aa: CASSQGAGGDTEAFF
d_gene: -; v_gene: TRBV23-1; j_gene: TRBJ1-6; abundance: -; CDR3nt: TGCGCCAGCAGGCGGGTGGCGGGGGATAATTCACCCCTCCACTTT; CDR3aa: CASRRVAGDNSPLHF